The 25 T cell receptor beta chains below come from one sample, sequenced in a study of cytomegalovirus exposure and HLA in healthy donors. This PCR relied on a set of 60 Vbeta primers and 13 Jbeta primers. Repertoires were generated with immunoSEQ multiplex PCR, while TCRdb's copy carries only in-frame clones and drops some. This repertoire shows around 130,000 clones, approximately 86% found once; its top ten account for 1.7%. Sequenced: PBMCs. The receptors here all came from a boy aged 5-17 years in good health and CMV-seronegative.

The chain couples TRBV11-2 to TRBJ2-5, with D possibly matching TRBD2 (6 bases). Germline CDR1 is SGHAT and CDR2 is FQNNGV. Trimming removed 5 bases at V and 7 bases at J, with 17 bases between. This CDR3 spans 14 amino acids. CDR3 coding DNA: TGTGCCAGCAGCGCTAGCCGGGGGAGCGGGACCCAGTACTTC. Protein sequence: CASSASRGSGTQYF.

The rearrangement uses TRBV4-2 and TRBJ1-4, with 9 bases identical to TRBD1. CDR3 size: 15 residues. Germline V gene data show CDR1 as LGHNA and CDR2 as YNFKEQ. Unmatched junction bases numbered 7, after V lost 4 bases and J lost 7 bases. The CDR3: CASSLNTGGSEKLFF. The CDR3 DNA reads TGTGCCAGCAGCCTTAACACAGGGGGCTCTGAAAAACTGTTTTTT.

This chain connects TRBV6-1 to TRBJ1-5; the D gene is possibly TRBD1 (5 bases). The V gene's germline CDR1 is MNHNS and CDR2 SASEGT. V lost 3 bases and J lost 5, with 8 bases in between. The CDR3 runs to 13 residues. CDR3 nucleotide sequence: TGTGCCAGCAGTGACGACAGAGATCAGCCCCAGCATTTT. This translates into CASSDDRDQPQHF.

The V gene is TRBV29-1, the J gene TRBJ2-2; possible D gene TRBD1, 6 bases. Trimming shortened V by 7 bases and J by 2 bases, and 11 bases separated the two germline ends. CDR1 and CDR2 from the germline V gene are SQVTM and ANQGSEA. The CDR3 spans 13 residues. The CDR3 protein is CSAVDSNTGELFF. DNA for the CDR3: TGCAGCGCCGTGGACAGCAACACCGGGGAGCTGTTTTTT.

The rearrangement uses TRBV5-5 and TRBJ2-5; 12 bases are shared with TRBD2. CDR3 length: 16 residues. V lost 2 bases to trimming and J lost 4 bases; unmatched junction nucleotides: 6. CDR1 SGHKS and CDR2 YYEKEE come from the germline V gene (reference sequence). CDR3 sequence reads: CASSFRTSGVIETQYF. The CDR3 region has the DNA TGTGCCAGCAGCTTTAGGACTAGCGGGGTCATAGAGACCCAGTACTTC.

The J gene is TRBJ2-3, the V gene TRBV27; 9 bases fit TRBD1. This CDR3 spans 18 amino acids. Germline values: CDR1 MNHEY, CDR2 SMNVEV (reference sequence). V trimming: 8 bases; J trimming: 4 bases; junction bases outside the gene matches: 19. The CDR3 region has the DNA TGTGCCAGCGTAAAACAGGGGGCTAATATGTATATTGCAGATACGCAGTATTTT. It translates to CASVKQGANMYIADTQYF.

The gene calls are TRBV27 and TRBJ2-1; TRBD2 aligns across 12 bases. The CDR3 has 15 amino acids. Germline CDR1 reads MNHEY; CDR2 reads SMNVEV (reference sequence). The V and J ends lost 9 bases and 6 bases, in that order; junction bases with no gene match: 9. CDR3 in DNA: TGTGCCAGTAGACCGGGACTAGCGGGCTTCAATGAGCAGTTCTTC. Its translation is CASRPGLAGFNEQFF.

The rearrangement joins TRBV5-1 to TRBJ2-5; 10 nucleotides align to TRBD1. Germline values: CDR1 SGHRS, CDR2 YFSETQ. The V segment lost 4 bases and the J segment 2 bases; nucleotides outside the gene matches: 8. This CDR3 has 16 amino acids. Written as DNA, the CDR3 is TGCGCCAGCAGCCCGACAGGGGGCGGAGGGCAAGAGACCCAGTACTTC. It is translated as CASSPTGGGGQETQYF.

This clone was found once. Because it lacks the conserved phenylalanine or tryptophan at the end, this CDR3 is likely a read error. Because the CDR3's place on the DNA is in doubt, the DNA is left out and the CDR3 is given as listed by TCRdb. The chain is built from TRBV7-2 and TRBJ1-2. Germline V lookup: CDR1 SGHTA, CDR2 FQGNSA. The CDR3 is 12 amino acids in total, end residues counted. The CDR3 protein is CASSFPGDIVIA.

The chain links TRBV29-1 to TRBJ1-1; the D gene is possibly TRBD1 (5 bases). Germline CDR1 is SQVTM and CDR2 is ANQGSEA. Trimming cost V 6 bases and J 4 bases, with 15 bases left between them. This CDR3 contains 13 residues. The CDR3 DNA reads as TGCAGCGTCACCCACAGGTTAACCACTGAAGCTTTCTTT. Its translation: CSVTHRLTTEAFF. The full variable domain, completed using reference TRBV29-1 and TRBJ1-1, is SAVISQKPSRDICQRGTSLTIQCQVDSQVTMMFWYRQQPGQSLTLIATANQGSEATYESGFVIDKFPISRPNLTFSTLTVSNMSPEDSSIYLCSVTHRLTTEAFFGQGTRLTVV.

The rearrangement uses TRBV6-1 and TRBJ1-3, with a possible D match to TRBD1 (5 bases). The CDR3 runs to 15 residues. Germline CDR1 and CDR2: MNHNS and SASEGT. The V end was cut by 6 bases, the J end by 0 bases, with 12 bases between. For the CDR3, the DNA is TGTGCCAGCAGGGCAACGGACATCTCTGGAAACACCATATATTTT. It translates to CASRATDISGNTIYF.

The chain combines TRBV19 with TRBJ1-4; tentative D call: TRBD1 (5 bases). The CDR3 runs 15 residues. Germline CDR1 LNHDA, CDR2 SQIVND (reference sequence). Trimming took 4 bases from V and 2 from J, leaving 11 bases between them. The CDR3 nucleotides are TGTGCCAGTAGTAGGCAGGGTATTACTAATGAAAAACTGTTTTTT. It codes for CASSRQGITNEKLFF.

V gene TRBV5-1 combines with J gene TRBJ1-1; D is uncertain. V was trimmed by 2 bases and J by 3 bases, leaving 11 bases between them. Per the germline V gene, CDR1 is SGHRS and CDR2 is YFSETQ. This CDR3 has 14 amino acids. The CDR3 DNA follows: TGCGCCAGCAGCTTTTCGAGGGTATACACTGAAGCTTTCTTT. It translates to CASSFSRVYTEAFF.

This clone occurred once. This chain joins TRBV2 and TRBJ2-7; D is perhaps TRBD1 (5 bases). Germline values: CDR1 SNHLY, CDR2 FYNNEI. The CDR3 is 13 amino acids. V gave up 8 bases and J gave up 2 bases, with 13 bases separating them. The CDR3 region is CASLQGPTYEQYF. The CDR3 DNA reads as TGTGCCAGCTTGCAGGGCCCTACCTACGAGCAGTACTTC.

The chain employs TRBV23-1 and TRBJ2-1; 12 positions agree with TRBD2. TRBV23-1 is classed as an ORF, of uncertain function. V shed 4 bases, J shed 1 base, and the junction held 8 bases outside the gene matches. The CDR3 extends over 18 amino acids. DNA of the CDR3: TGCGCCAGCAGTCCCATTCATCTAGCGGGGGGGTCCTACAATGAGCAGTTCTTC. This gives the protein CASSPIHLAGGSYNEQFF.

V usage is TRBV4-3 and J usage is TRBJ1-4; D perhaps matches TRBD1 (6 bases). Germline values: CDR1 LGHNA, CDR2 YSLEER. V was shortened by 1 base and J by 7 bases, with 13 bases between the two germline ends. This CDR3 has 15 residues. This chain's CDR3 is CASSQGTGPREKLFF. In DNA form, the CDR3 reads TGCGCCAGCAGCCAAGGCACAGGGCCGCGTGAAAAACTGTTTTTT.

The J gene is TRBJ1-2, the V gene TRBV11-2, with TRBD1 matching 7 bases. The CDR3 contains 14 residues. Germline CDR1 reads SGHAT; CDR2 reads FQNNGV. Trimming removed 1 base from V and 8 bases from J; junction bases left unmatched: 7. The CDR3 reads CASSLGDRVYGYTF. In DNA, the CDR3 is TGTGCCAGCAGCTTAGGTGACAGGGTATACGGCTACACCTTC.

J is TRBJ2-7 and V is TRBV30; maybe TRBD1 (5 bases). V was trimmed by 0 bases and J by 0 bases, leaving 12 bases between them. CDR3 length: 15 amino acids. Germline V gene data show CDR1 as GTSNPN and CDR2 as SVGIG (reference sequence). The CDR3: CAWSVRGSYSYEQYF. CDR3 sequence (DNA): TGTGCCTGGAGTGTAAGGGGCAGCTACTCCTACGAGCAGTACTTC.

The chain has TRBV29-1 and TRBJ2-6; D is possibly TRBD2 (7 bases). Germline V lookup: CDR1 SQVTM, CDR2 ANQGSEA. The CDR3 spans 15 residues. Trimming took off 7 bases at V and 1 base at J, with 14 bases between the two ends. The CDR3 is CSALGGASGANVLTF. CDR3 nucleotide sequence: TGCAGCGCCCTGGGGGGGGCATCTGGGGCCAACGTCCTGACTTTC.

The chain carries TRBV5-4 and TRBJ2-3; 7 bases fit TRBD1. This CDR3 has 15 residues. Germline assignment: CDR1 SGHNT and CDR2 YYREEE (reference sequence). V was pared by 4 bases and J by 2 bases, with 7 bases of the junction left unmatched. The CDR3, as DNA: TGTGCCAGCAGCCCAGGGACAGAGGACACAGATACGCAGTATTTT. Translation: CASSPGTEDTDTQYF.

The V call is TRBV13, the J call TRBJ2-7; TRBD2 matches at 14 bases. J was trimmed by 6 bases and V by 5 bases; bases with no gene match: 6. Germline loops: CDR1 PRHDT, CDR2 FYEKMQ (reference sequence). The length of the CDR3 is 15 residues. This CDR3 reads CASSPGGLAGVEQYF. The CDR3, as DNA: TGTGCCAGCAGCCCAGGGGGACTAGCGGGAGTCGAGCAGTACTTC. The entire variable domain, with the rest obtained from reference TRBV13 and TRBJ2-7, is as follows: AAGVIQSPRHLIKEKRETATLKCYPIPRHDTVYWYQQGPGQDPQFLISFYEKMQSDKGSIPDRFSAQQFSDYHSELNMSSLELGDSALYFCASSPGGLAGVEQYFGPGTRLTVT.

The V gene is TRBV5-4, the J gene TRBJ2-3, with 9 bases aligning to TRBD2. Trimming cost V 2 bases and J 2 bases; bases outside gene matches: 3. Germline V lookup: CDR1 SGHNT, CDR2 YYREEE (reference sequence). CDR3 size: 15 residues. Here the CDR3 reads CASSFGGGATDTQYF. DNA of the CDR3: TGTGCCAGCAGCTTCGGCGGGGGGGCCACAGATACGCAGTATTTT.

The chain uses TRBV7-9 and TRBJ2-5; maybe TRBD1 (6 bases). Per germline, CDR1 SEHNR and CDR2 FQNEAQ (reference sequence). Trimming took off 5 bases at V and 0 bases at J, with 13 bases between the two ends. The CDR3 totals 15 residues. The CDR3 is CASSESGQYQETQYF. Here the CDR3 DNA reads TGTGCCAGCAGCGAATCAGGACAGTACCAAGAGACCCAGTACTTC.

The chain uses TRBV7-6 and TRBJ1-6; D possibly corresponds to TRBD1 (6 bases). Trimming removed 1 base at V and 10 bases at J, with 20 bases between. The V gene's germline CDR1 is SGHVS and CDR2 FNYEAQ. The CDR3 spans 17 residues. The DNA of the CDR3 is TGTGCCAGCAGCTTAGGTTCTCGGGACATTGACGGGTCACCCCTCCACTTT. It codes for CASSLGSRDIDGSPLHF.

CDR3 region: CASSLWGDQPQHF. In DNA form, the CDR3 reads TGCGCCAGCAGCTTATGGGGGGACCAGCCCCAGCATTTT. The chain links TRBV5-1 to TRBJ1-5, with a tentative D call TRBD1 (5 bases). Germline loops: CDR1 SGHRS, CDR2 YFSETQ. Between the trimmed V and J ends, which lost 2 bases and 7 bases, there was a span of 10 bases. The CDR3 length is 13 residues. Variable domain in full (rest from reference TRBV5-1 and TRBJ1-5): KAGVTQTPRYLIKTRGQQVTLSCSPISGHRSVSWYQQTPGQGLQFLFEYFSETQRNKGNFPGRFSGRQFSNSRSEMNVSTLELGDSALYLCASSLWGDQPQHFGDGTRLSIL.